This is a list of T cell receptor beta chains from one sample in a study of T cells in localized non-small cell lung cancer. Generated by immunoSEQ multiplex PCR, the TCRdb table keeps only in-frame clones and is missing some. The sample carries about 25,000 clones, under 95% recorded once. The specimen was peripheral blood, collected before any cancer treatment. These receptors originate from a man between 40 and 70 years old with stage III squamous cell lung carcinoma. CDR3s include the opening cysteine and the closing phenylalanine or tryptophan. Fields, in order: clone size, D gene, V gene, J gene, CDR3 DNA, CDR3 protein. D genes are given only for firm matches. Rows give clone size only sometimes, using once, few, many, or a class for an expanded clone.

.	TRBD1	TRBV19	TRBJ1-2	TGTGCCAGTACGGCAGGGGGAGCCATGGGCCCTTATGGCTACACCTTC	CASTAGGAMGPYGYTF
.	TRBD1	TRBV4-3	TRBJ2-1	TGCGCCAGCAGCCAGGACAGGGTTTACAATGAGCAGTTCTTC	CASSQDRVYNEQFF
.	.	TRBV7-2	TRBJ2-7	TGTGCCAGCAGCTTAGTTGGTCAGAGTACCTACGAGCAGTACTTC	CASSLVGQSTYEQYF
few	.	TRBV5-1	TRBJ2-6	TGCGCCAGCAGCTTGGTCCAGAGCTCTGGGGCCAACGTCCTGACTTTC	CASSLVQSSGANVLTF
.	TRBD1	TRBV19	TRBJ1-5	TGTGCCAGTATCAAGAAGGGACAGGGTAATCAGCCCCAGCATTTT	CASIKKGQGNQPQHF
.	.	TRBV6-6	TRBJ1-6	TGTGCCAGCAGCCCCGAGGGGCGTACGGCTAATTCACCCCTCCACTTT	CASSPEGRTANSPLHF
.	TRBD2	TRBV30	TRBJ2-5	TGTGCCTGGAGTGTAAGCGGGAGGGCCTGGGAGACCCAGTACTTC	CAWSVSGRAWETQYF
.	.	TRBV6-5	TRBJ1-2	TGTGCCAGCAGTTACTGGGGAGACTATGGCTACACCTTC	CASSYWGDYGYTF
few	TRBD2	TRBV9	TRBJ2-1	TGTGCCAGCAGCGTACGATTATCGGGGGGAACCTACAATGAGCAGTTCTTC	CASSVRLSGGTYNEQFF
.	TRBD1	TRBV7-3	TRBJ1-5	TGTGCCAGCAGCTTAGGGGACAGGGTCGGTCAGCCCCAGCATTTT	CASSLGDRVGQPQHF
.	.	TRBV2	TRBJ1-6	TGTGCCAGCAGTGGGTGGGCTTCGAGCTCCTATAATTCACCCCTCCACTTT	CASSGWASSSYNSPLHF
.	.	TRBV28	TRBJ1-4	TGTGCCAGCAGTCAACTCCGGGCTAGCAATGAAAAACTGTTTTTT	CASSQLRASNEKLFF
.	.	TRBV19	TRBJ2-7	TGTGCCAGTAGTATAGAGCCGGGCGGAACCTACGAGCAGTACTTC	CASSIEPGGTYEQYF
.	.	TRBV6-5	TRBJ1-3	TGTGCCAGCAGTTACGACGGGGGTTCTGGAAACACCATATATTTT	CASSYDGGSGNTIYF
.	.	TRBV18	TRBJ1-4	TGTGCCAGCTCACCACCGGAGGTTACAGACCTTAATGAAAAACTGTTTTTT	CASSPPEVTDLNEKLFF
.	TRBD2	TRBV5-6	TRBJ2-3	TGTGCCAGCAGCTTCCCCGCGCGGCTAGCGGGGGGGGCAGATACGCAGTATTTT	CASSFPARLAGGADTQYF
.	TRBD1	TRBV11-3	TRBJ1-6	TGTGCCAGCAGCCGGGACAGGGTCTCACCCCTCCACTTT	CASSRDRVSPLHF
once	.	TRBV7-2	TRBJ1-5	TGTGCCAGCAGCTTATTGGGTCAGCCCCAGCATTTT	CASSLLGQPQHF
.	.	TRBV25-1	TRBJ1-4	TGTGCCAGCAGTGAATTGGGGACTAATGAAAAACTGTTTTTT	CASSELGTNEKLFF
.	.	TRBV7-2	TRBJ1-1	TGTGCCAGCAGCTCTACAGGGCTCGGAGGGACTGAAGCTTTCTTT	CASSSTGLGGTEAFF
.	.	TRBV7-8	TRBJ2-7	TGTGCCAGCAGCTTAGCCCTATTGGAGGGCTCCTACGAGCAGTACTTC	CASSLALLEGSYEQYF
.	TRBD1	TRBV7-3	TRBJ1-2	TGTGCCAGCAGCCCTCCCAGGGGGCCCGGCTATGGCTACACCTTC	CASSPPRGPGYGYTF
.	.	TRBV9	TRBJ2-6	TGTGCCAGCAGCCCTGCAGGAGGGGCCAACGTCCTGACTTTC	CASSPAGGANVLTF
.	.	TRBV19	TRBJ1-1	TGTGCCAGTAGTCCCTCCAGAAGGAACACTGAAGCTTTCTTT	CASSPSRRNTEAFF
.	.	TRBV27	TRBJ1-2	TGTGCCAGCAGTTCTCCGGGGCTCTATGGCTACACCTTC	CASSSPGLYGYTF
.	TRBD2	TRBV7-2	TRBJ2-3	TGTGCCAGCAGCATGGGGACTAGCGGGAGGATAGATACGCAGTATTTT	CASSMGTSGRIDTQYF
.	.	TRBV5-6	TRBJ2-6	TGTGCCAGCAGCTTGAAGCCGTTCGGTTTGTCCGGGGCCAACGTCCTGACTTTC	CASSLKPFGLSGANVLTF
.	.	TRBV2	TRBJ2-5	TGTGCCAGCAGCAGGACGCCAGAGACCCAGTACTTC	CASSRTPETQYF
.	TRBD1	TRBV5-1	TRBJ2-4	TGCGCCAGCAGGCACGGGACAGGGGAGAACATTCAGTACTTC	CASRHGTGENIQYF
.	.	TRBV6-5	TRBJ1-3	TGTGCCAGCAGTTACCAAGGGGGGGGCGGAAACACCATATATTTT	CASSYQGGGGNTIYF
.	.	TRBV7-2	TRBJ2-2	TGTGCCAGCAGCGCCGGACAGAGTATTACCGGGGAGCTGTTTTTT	CASSAGQSITGELFF
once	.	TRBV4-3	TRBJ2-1	TGCGCCAGCAGCCAAACCGGGACCTACAATGAGCAGTTCTTC	CASSQTGTYNEQFF
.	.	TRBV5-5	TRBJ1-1	TGTGCCAGCAGTTGGGGTTCGGGGGATACCACTGAAGCTTTCTTT	CASSWGSGDTTEAFF
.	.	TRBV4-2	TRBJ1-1	TGTGCCAGCAGATCTGACCCGGACACTGAAGCTTTCTTT	CASRSDPDTEAFF
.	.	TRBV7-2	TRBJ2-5	TGTGCCAGCAACCATGATTACCAAGAGACCCAGTACTTC	CASNHDYQETQYF
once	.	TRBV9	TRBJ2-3	TGTGCCAGCAGCGTAGTTGGTGATACGCAGTATTTT	CASSVVGDTQYF
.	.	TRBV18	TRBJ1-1	TGTGCCAGCTCACCAGCGGGACTCCTCGAAGCTTTCTTT	CASSPAGLLEAFF